This T cell receptor (beta chain) was retrieved from a study of T cell responses to AZD1222 COVID-19 vaccine. Whole-study findings and limits: The sample set comprised mostly white British donors with more females, and clonal diversity was possibly underestimated.

Sequencing was performed with immunoSEQ multiplex PCR; in TCRdb, only in-frame clones are kept and a portion is missing. The profile shows about 78,000 clones, over 75% of them singletons. There are 14 residues in the CDR3. The germline V gene encodes CDR1 GTSNPN and CDR2 SVGIG (reference sequence). V shed 1 base and J 7 bases; nucleotides not matched to a gene: 6. On this clone itself: What it recognizes is unknown.

The TCR was taken from an adult who received the AZD1222 COVID-19 vaccine. The source was peripheral blood, collected 28 days after the second AZD1222 dose. V and J are TRBV30 and TRBJ2-1, with 8 bases fitting TRBD2. The CDR3 DNA reads TGTGCCTGGAGTGAGGTAGCGGGGCGGAATGAGCAGTTCTTC. The encoded protein is CAWSEVAGRNEQFF.